This T cell receptor beta chain appears in the sequencing data of a study of naive and memory T cell subsets. A UMI-containing oligonucleotide was joined by 3' ligation to the TCR cDNA template. The ends lost 5 bases at V and 1 base at J; junction bases unmatched: 4. The CDR3 runs to 14 residues. Germline V gene data show CDR1 as SEHNR and CDR2 as FQNEAQ (reference sequence). This clonotype was detected a few times. Ligated cDNA underwent four rounds of PCR with nested alpha and beta constant region primers and SP2. Reverse transcription of blood and skin TCR RNA was primed at alpha and beta constant regions. TCRdb called the 5' RACE reads again in MiXCR, with one record for every CDR3 protein. This table has tens of thousands of distinct CDR3 sequences, 8% appearing once.

This receptor was obtained from a female donor in good health. The chain joins TRBV7-9 to TRBJ1-1, with 7 bases aligning to TRBD1. The CDR3: CASSTGQQNTEAFF. The CDR3 DNA reads TGTGCCAGCAGCACGGGACAGCAGAACACTGAAGCTTTCTTT.